Each of the 21 T cell receptor beta chains below was sequenced from the same sample in a study of early T cells in non-severe SARS-CoV-2 infection. Each CDR3 protein is one row after TCRdb ran MiXCR on the 5' RACE reads. Here the sample spans approximately 46,000 distinct CDR3 sequences, 9.3% being singletons. The specimen sequenced was whole blood. The receptor source for this set is an adult who was a healthcare worker with PCR-confirmed SARS-CoV-2 infection or an uninfected control (not recorded which).

The sample holds many counts of this clonotype. In nucleotides, the CDR3 is TGCGCCAGCAGATATTATTGGCAAGCCCTAGGCTATGGCTACACCTTC. Its protein is CASRYYWQALGYGYTF. The chain joins TRBV4-3 to TRBJ1-2; no reliable D call. The V end lost 6 bases, the J end lost 4 bases, and 21 bases lay between the germline ends. Germline V CDR1 and CDR2: LGHNA, YSLEER. The CDR3 runs 16 residues.

The chain carries TRBV14 and TRBJ1-1; the D is unclear. The length of the CDR3 is 16 residues. Looked up from germline, CDR1 is SGHDN and CDR2 is FVKESK. V gave up 0 bases and J gave up 1 base, with 12 bases separating them. The CDR3 nucleotides read TGTGCCAGCAGCCAAGAAGGCGGCCTACCGAACACTGAAGCTTTCTTT. Translating it yields CASSQEGGLPNTEAFF.

Ten or more counts support this clonotype. The chain joins TRBV12-3 or TRBV12-4 to TRBJ1-5; D is perhaps TRBD1 (5 bases). The CDR3 consists of 14 residues. With 6 bases removed from V and 2 bases from J, the gap between germline ends came to 11 bases. This chain's CDR3 is CASSSTGRNQPQHF. The CDR3 nucleotides read TGTGCCAGCAGCTCCACGGGACGCAATCAGCCCCAGCATTTT.

This clonotype was picked up many times. The V and J genes are TRBV7-9 and TRBJ1-4, with no clear D. Trimming removed 1 base at V and 8 bases at J, with 11 bases between. The CDR3 length is 14 residues. The germline gives CDR1 SEHNR, CDR2 FQNEAQ (reference sequence). DNA of the CDR3: TGTGCCAGCAGCTTAGGCCACATCGACGAAAAACTGTTTTTT. Translated, it gives CASSLGHIDEKLFF.

By sample fraction, this clonotype is medium-sized (0.01 to 0.1%). V is TRBV5-1 and J is TRBJ1-1; 7 bases fit TRBD1. Germline V CDR1 and CDR2: SGHRS, YFSETQ. This CDR3 is 15 amino acids long. V was pared by 0 bases and J by 5 bases, with 7 bases of the junction left unmatched. This chain's CDR3 is CASSLVSGGPTEAFF. The CDR3, as DNA: TGCGCCAGCAGCTTGGTCTCAGGGGGGCCTACTGAAGCTTTCTTT. Drawing the rest from reference TRBV5-1 and TRBJ1-1, the complete variable domain is KAGVTQTPRYLIKTRGQQVTLSCSPISGHRSVSWYQQTPGQGLQFLFEYFSETQRNKGNFPGRFSGRQFSNSRSEMNVSTLELGDSALYLCASSLVSGGPTEAFFGQGTRLTVV.

This clonotype was counted only a few times. The chain carries TRBV6-2 or TRBV6-3 and TRBJ2-6, with D perhaps matching TRBD2 (8 bases). The CDR3 is 19 amino acids. V was pared by 8 bases and J by 4 bases, with 27 bases between. Germline V CDR1 and CDR2: MNHEY, SVGEGT. The DNA of the CDR3 is TGTGCCAGCGCCTACGGGAGGGGGCAACTATCCTCGGGGGCCAACGTCCTGACTTTC. Its translation: CASAYGRGQLSSGANVLTF.

In this sample, this clonotype turned up a few times. V is TRBV7-2 and J is TRBJ2-5; no reliable D call. The germline CDR1 and CDR2 sequences are SGHTA and FQGNSA. V was cut by 4 bases and J by 7 bases, with 10 bases left in between. This CDR3 is 12 amino acids long. The CDR3 DNA follows: TGTGCCAGCAGCTCCTCCCTAGGGACCCAGTACTTC. Translation gives CASSSSLGTQYF.

Many counts were recorded for this clonotype. This sequence joins TRBV2 and TRBJ1-6; TRBD1 matches at 10 bases. The CDR3 extends over 15 amino acids. V shed 8 bases and J 10 bases; nucleotides not matched to a gene: 11. Germline CDR1 is SNHLY and CDR2 is FYNNEI. The CDR3 coding sequence is TGTGCCAGCGGATATTCCGGGACAGGGGCCTCACCCCTCCACTTT. Protein product: CASGYSGTGASPLHF.

This clonotype was seen ten or more times. The rearrangement uses TRBV3-1 and TRBJ2-1; 7 bases line up with TRBD2. Germline trimming cut 0 bases from V and 4 bases from J; bases unmatched to any gene: 6. From germline, CDR1 is LGHDT and CDR2 YNNKEL (reference sequence). The length of the CDR3 is 16 residues. CDR3 loop: CASSQDPAGRYNEQFF. CDR3 in DNA: TGTGCCAGCAGCCAAGATCCAGCGGGAAGGTACAATGAGCAGTTCTTC.

V and J are TRBV29-1 and TRBJ1-5, with 8 bases matching TRBD1. CDR1 is SQVTM, CDR2 ANQGSEA, per germline. The V and J ends lost 7 bases and 5 bases, in that order; junction bases with no gene match: 4. The CDR3 sequence is 12 residues long. The CDR3 DNA reads as TGCAGCGCCGGACAGGGTGATCAGCCCCAGCATTTT. Translated, it gives CSAGQGDQPQHF.

Ten or more counts support this clonotype. V is TRBV5-1 and J is TRBJ2-6; D gene uncertain. Trimming cost V 0 bases and J 0 bases, with 10 bases left between them. This CDR3 is 17 amino acids long. The V gene's germline CDR1 is SGHRS and CDR2 YFSETQ. For the CDR3, the DNA is TGCGCCAGCAGCTTGGCTCCGGGTAGCTCTGGGGCCAACGTCCTGACTTTC. It codes for CASSLAPGSSGANVLTF.

This clonotype occurred many times. The chain has TRBV4-2 and TRBJ1-1; no definite D call. Deletions cut 1 base from V and 0 bases from J, with 12 bases between. CDR1 is LGHNA, CDR2 YNFKEQ, per germline. This CDR3 contains 16 residues. The CDR3 DNA sequence: TGTGCCAGCAGCCAAGTTGGCGGGCTGATGAACACTGAAGCTTTCTTT. It is translated as CASSQVGGLMNTEAFF.

This clonotype appeared a few times. This chain uses TRBV19 with TRBJ2-7; 8 nucleotides align to TRBD1. Germline CDR1 is LNHDA and CDR2 is SQIVND (reference sequence). The CDR3 consists of 18 residues. Trimming at V came to 5 bases and at J to 4 bases, leaving 19 bases not matched to a gene. In DNA, the CDR3 is TGTGCCAGTAGTCATTCGGGACAGGTTGGTACCAGCGAGTACGAGCAGTACTTC. Its translation: CASSHSGQVGTSEYEQYF.

This clonotype was seen many times. The chain carries TRBV25-1 and TRBJ2-1; D remains unclear. The CDR3 is 12 amino acids. The germline V and J ends were trimmed by 0 bases and 10 bases, with 7 bases remaining between them. CDR1 and CDR2 from the germline V gene are MGHDK and SYGVNS. The CDR3: CASSEYLPEQFF. CDR3 sequence (DNA): TGTGCCAGCAGTGAATATTTACCAGAGCAGTTCTTC.

A few counts support this clonotype. Germline is not matched at one junction end, which may reflect a read error. The V and J genes are TRBV7-7 and TRBJ2-2; D perhaps matches TRBD2 (5 bases). The CDR3 totals 14 residues. The germline gives CDR1 SSHAT, CDR2 FNYEAQ (reference sequence). Written as DNA, the CDR3 is TGTGCTAGCAGCCTTCGGGAGAACACCGGGGAGCTGTTTTTT. Protein: CASSLRENTGELFF.

This chain connects TRBV28 to TRBJ2-2, with no clear D. The CDR3 is made up of 15 amino acids. Germline V lookup: CDR1 MDHEN, CDR2 SYDVKM. Trimming took 2 bases from V and 1 from J, leaving 8 bases between them. Here the CDR3 reads CASSLAPWNTGELFF. The CDR3 DNA sequence: TGTGCCAGCAGTTTAGCCCCTTGGAACACCGGGGAGCTGTTTTTT.

The chain uses TRBV7-2 and TRBJ2-7, with D unclear. The CDR3 is made up of 12 amino acids. Germline V gene sequence: CDR1 SGHTA, CDR2 FQGNSA. Trimming shortened V by 2 bases and J by 7 bases, and 9 bases separated the two germline ends. The CDR3 DNA reads TGTGCCAGCAGCTTATCCATCACGGAGCAGTACTTC. It is translated as CASSLSITEQYF.

The rearrangement uses TRBV7-3 and TRBJ2-3; D gene ambiguous. From germline, CDR1 is SGHTA and CDR2 FQGTGA. Trimming took off 5 bases at V and 0 bases at J, with 9 bases between the two ends. The CDR3 spans 14 residues. CDR3 protein: CASSPRLSTDTQYF. CDR3 bases: TGTGCCAGCAGCCCCCGCCTGAGCACAGATACGCAGTATTTT.

This clonotype has a count of ten or more. The chain links TRBV28 to TRBJ2-3, with D perhaps assigned TRBD1 or TRBD2 (5 bases each). The CDR3 has 18 residues. CDR1 is MDHEN and CDR2 is SYDVKM in the germline V gene. The ends were cut back, 5 bases at V and 1 base at J, with 22 bases in the middle. The DNA for the CDR3 is TGTGCCAGCAGTCCCGTTACATTTACCCGGGGCCGCACAGATACGCAGTATTTT. This encodes CASSPVTFTRGRTDTQYF.

The chain uses TRBV25-1 and TRBJ2-7; 8 bases align to TRBD2. Germline CDR1 MGHDK, CDR2 SYGVNS. This CDR3 comprises 14 residues. V trimming: 5 bases; J trimming: 6 bases; junction bases outside the gene matches: 9. The CDR3 DNA follows: TGTGCCAGCAGTACCGGGACTAGATTAAGCGAGCAGTACTTC. It is translated as CASSTGTRLSEQYF.

The genes are TRBV2 and TRBJ1-5; D is possibly TRBD1 (5 bases). In germline, CDR1 is SNHLY, CDR2 FYNNEI. The CDR3 loop spans 14 amino acids. V dropped 6 bases and J dropped 1 base, with 10 bases sitting between them. The CDR3 protein is CASRGTWSNQPQHF. In nucleotides, the CDR3 is TGTGCCAGCAGGGGGACCTGGAGCAATCAGCCCCAGCATTTT.